This T cell receptor (beta chain) was profiled in a study of shared clonotypes between healthy human individuals. Findings of the study overall: Memory subsets generally showed lower estimated richness than naive subsets. Across a handful of donors, naive CD4 shared roughly 5%, naive CD8 under 4%, memory CD4 roughly 2.4%, memory CD8 around 0.42%.

Sorted-subset replicate PCR reactions contained 200 to 250 ng DNA, corresponding to approximately 30,000 T cell genomes. Sequenced by immunoSEQ multiplex PCR; TCRdb stores in-frame clones only, minus some. The data contain 2,500,000 or so clones, under 95% of them singletons. About this clone: The antigen remains unidentified.

Trimming stripped 0 bases from V and 3 bases from J, with 12 bases between. The CDR3 length is 16 residues. Germline loops: CDR1 MDHEN, CDR2 SYDVKM. Naive CD4+ cells were CD45RA-selected; the remaining cells were memory. The sample taken for sequencing was naive CD4+ T cells from PBMCs. Subset defined: CD45RA+ positively selected. V is TRBV28 and J is TRBJ2-4; TRBD1 might be the D (6 bases). This TCR was recovered from a man aged 18-30 years in good health. Some clones in this sample may be carry-over from other donors' samples. This CDR3 reads CASSLWQAGVKNIQYF. CDR3 DNA sequence: TGTGCCAGCAGTTTATGGCAGGCAGGGGTCAAAAACATTCAGTACTTC.